This TCR beta chain derives from a study of T cell responses to AZD1222 COVID-19 vaccine. Study-wide results and caveats: Rises in breadth and depth of Spike-specific TCRs came after two AZD1222 doses. Seropositive at baseline were only six or seven AZD1222 recipients. White British donors predominated, females outnumbered males, and clonal diversity was possibly underestimated.

CDR3 length: 13 amino acids. V shed 8 bases and J 9 bases; nucleotides not matched to a gene: 8. TCRdb's table, derived via immunoSEQ multiplex PCR, lists solely in-frame clones and lacks some. The data show 150,000 to 180,000 clones, 90% seen once. About this clone: What it binds is not known.

The source was peripheral blood, collected on day 0 of AZD1222 vaccination. V gene TRBV12-3 or TRBV12-4 combines with J gene TRBJ2-1; 9 bases line up with TRBD1. The TCR comes from an adult in good health. This chain's CDR3 is CASRRQGVGEQFF. In DNA form, the CDR3 reads TGTGCCAGCCGTAGACAGGGGGTAGGTGAGCAGTTCTTC.